This entry lists 21 T cell receptor beta chains sequenced from one sample in a study of glioma-infiltrating T cells after dendritic cell vaccination. Described time point: after dendritic cell vaccination, including at tumor progression/relapse. TCRdb's table, derived via immunoSEQ multiplex PCR, lists solely in-frame clones and lacks some. The sample has around 78,000 clones; roughly 84% are singletons. Material: blood, obtained after dendritic cell vaccination. Receptor source: a human donor with glioblastoma.

The chain recombines TRBV27 with TRBJ1-3; D remains ambiguous. Germline loops: CDR1 MNHEY, CDR2 SMNVEV (reference sequence). The CDR3 runs to 13 residues. V lost 11 bases to trimming and J lost 2 bases, with 13 bases between them. The CDR3 region has the DNA TGTGCCTCCCAGCCCACAGCTGGAAACACCATATATTTT. Translating gives CASQPTAGNTIYF.

The V call is TRBV9, the J call TRBJ1-4; tentatively, D is TRBD1 (6 bases). Germline V gene sequence: CDR1 SGDLS, CDR2 YYNGEE. The CDR3 spans 15 residues. V dropped 2 bases and J dropped 0 bases, with 8 bases sitting between them. CDR3 sequence reads: CASSVGQSTNEKLFF. The CDR3 DNA follows: TGTGCCAGCAGCGTTGGACAGTCAACTAATGAAAAACTGTTTTTT.

The rearrangement links TRBV19 to TRBJ1-1, with unresolved D. V was trimmed by 5 bases and J by 3 bases, leaving 10 bases between them. Germline-derived CDR1 and CDR2 are LNHDA and SQIVND (reference sequence). The CDR3 length is 13 residues. As DNA, the CDR3 is TGTGCCAGTAGTCCCCGGAGGGACACTGAAGCTTTCTTT. Amino acid sequence: CASSPRRDTEAFF. The full variable domain, rest sourced from reference TRBV19 and TRBJ1-1, is DGGITQSPKYLFRKEGQNVTLSCEQNLNHDAMYWYRQDPGQGLRLIYYSQIVNDFQKGDIAEGYSVSREKKESFPLTVTSAQKNPTAFYLCASSPRRDTEAFFGQGTRLTVV.

This chain connects TRBV19 to TRBJ1-1; a weak D match, TRBD1 (5 bases). Trimming took off 7 bases at V and 3 bases at J, with 12 bases between the two ends. CDR1 LNHDA and CDR2 SQIVND come from the germline V gene (reference sequence). This CDR3 region has 13 residues. The chain's CDR3 is CASNDWGDTEAFF. CDR3 nucleotide sequence: TGTGCCAGTAATGACTGGGGGGACACTGAAGCTTTCTTT.

The V call is TRBV5-8, the J call TRBJ2-5; weak D call: TRBD1 (5 bases). The CDR3 runs 14 residues. Per germline, CDR1 SGHTS and CDR2 YDEGEE. V lost 4 bases and J lost 4, with 14 bases in between. The CDR3 reads CASSPRQRPETQYF. The CDR3 bases are TGTGCCAGCAGCCCCAGACAGCGACCAGAGACCCAGTACTTC.

J is TRBJ2-6 and V is TRBV19, with D perhaps matching TRBD1 (6 bases). Trimming stripped 5 bases from V and 1 base from J, with 12 bases between. Germline-derived CDR1 and CDR2 are LNHDA and SQIVND (reference sequence). The CDR3 consists of 16 residues. The CDR3 loop is CASSSQTGSGANVLTF. DNA of the CDR3: TGTGCCAGTAGTTCCCAAACAGGGTCTGGGGCCAACGTCCTGACTTTC.

J is TRBJ2-2 and V is TRBV2; D gene uncertain. This CDR3 comprises 12 residues. Trimming took off 3 bases at V and 7 bases at J, with 6 bases between the two ends. The germline V gene encodes CDR1 SNHLY and CDR2 FYNNEI. The CDR3 sequence is CASSDPGGELFF. The CDR3 DNA reads TGTGCCAGCAGTGACCCGGGCGGGGAGCTGTTTTTT.

This clone was observed a few times. For the CDR3, the DNA is TGTGCCAGTAGGGCAGACATAGTGGAAGAAAAACTGTTTTTT. Protein product: CASRADIVEEKLFF. This chain uses TRBV19 with TRBJ1-4; unclear D gene. V was cut by 6 bases and J by 8 bases, with 16 bases left in between. The CDR3 is 14 residues long. Germline lookup yields CDR1 LNHDA and CDR2 SQIVND (reference sequence). Filled out from reference TRBV19 and TRBJ1-4, the complete variable domain reads DGGITQSPKYLFRKEGQNVTLSCEQNLNHDAMYWYRQDPGQGLRLIYYSQIVNDFQKGDIAEGYSVSREKKESFPLTVTSAQKNPTAFYLCASRADIVEEKLFFGSGTQLSVL.

This chain links TRBV6-1 with TRBJ2-5; 10 bases are shared with TRBD1. V trimming: 6 bases; J trimming: 6 bases; junction bases outside the gene matches: 4. This CDR3 has 13 residues. CDR1 is MNHNS and CDR2 is SASEGT in the germline V gene. CDR3 loop: CASRTGGLQTQYF. CDR3 sequence (DNA): TGTGCCAGCAGGACAGGGGGCCTCCAGACCCAGTACTTC.

This chain links TRBV29-1 with TRBJ1-1; D gene ambiguous. V gave up 2 bases and J gave up 1 base, with 2 bases separating them. CDR1 SQVTM and CDR2 ANQGSEA come from the germline V gene. The CDR3 spans 11 residues. CDR3 bases: TGCAGCGTTGAACGGAACACTGAAGCTTTCTTT. As protein: CSVERNTEAFF.

V and J are TRBV29-1 and TRBJ2-1; 7 bases are a match to TRBD2. V lost 7 bases to trimming and J lost 5 bases; unmatched junction nucleotides: 8. This CDR3 is 13 amino acids long. Germline values: CDR1 SQVTM, CDR2 ANQGSEA. DNA for the CDR3: TGCAGCGCCGGGAGGATAGGGAACAATGAGCAGTTCTTC. Translated, it gives CSAGRIGNNEQFF.

The V call is TRBV18, the J call TRBJ2-1; TRBD2 might be the D (5 bases). The CDR3 runs to 14 residues. Deletions cut 1 base from V and 4 bases from J, with 8 bases between. The V gene's germline CDR1 is KGHSH and CDR2 LQKENI. CDR3 coding DNA: TGTGCCAGCTCACCACGGGAGCTGTACAATGAGCAGTTCTTC. It is translated as CASSPRELYNEQFF.

V gene TRBV4-1 combines with J gene TRBJ2-7; D ambiguous. Trimming removed 1 base at V and 4 bases at J, with 11 bases between. Germline lookup yields CDR1 MGHRA and CDR2 YSYEKL. This CDR3 contains 14 residues. CDR3 amino acids: CASSQATVAYEQYF. The DNA of the CDR3 is TGCGCCAGCAGCCAAGCGACCGTAGCTTACGAGCAGTACTTC.

This rearrangement joins TRBV7-2 to TRBJ2-2; TRBD2 matches at 15 bases. V trimming: 4 bases; J trimming: 7 bases; junction bases outside the gene matches: 7. Germline CDR1 is SGHTA and CDR2 is FQGNSA. The CDR3 runs to 17 residues. The DNA for the CDR3 is TGTGCCAGCAGCTCGGGACTAGCGGGGGGAGGTAACGGGGAGCTGTTTTTT. Encoded protein: CASSSGLAGGGNGELFF.

The J gene is TRBJ2-7, the V gene TRBV5-1, with D possibly TRBD1 on 6 matching bases. The germline gives CDR1 SGHRS, CDR2 YFSETQ. This CDR3 spans 17 amino acids. Trimming left V 3 bases short and J 0 bases short, with 19 bases between. The CDR3 coding sequence is TGCGCCAGCAGCTCGCGCGCCGACAGGTACGGCTCCTACGAGCAGTACTTC. This gives the protein CASSSRADRYGSYEQYF.

This sequence joins TRBV12-5 and TRBJ1-1; 7 bases align to TRBD1. From germline, CDR1 is LGHNT and CDR2 FRNRAP. V shed 2 bases, J shed 4 bases, and the junction held 7 bases outside the gene matches. The CDR3 is 15 residues long. The CDR3 coding sequence is TGTGCTAGTGGTTTGCCCCCGGGACAGCTCACTGAAGCTTTCTTT. Its translation is CASGLPPGQLTEAFF.

The chain joins TRBV29-1 to TRBJ2-7; a possible D gene is TRBD1 (6 bases). V gave up 3 bases and J gave up 7 bases, with 19 bases separating them. Germline CDR1 is SQVTM and CDR2 is ANQGSEA. There are 14 residues in the CDR3. CDR3 DNA: TGCAGCGTTGAGGGGGCAGGGCAGATGGGAGAGCAGTACTTC. Its translation: CSVEGAGQMGEQYF.

This clone was seen only a few times. The V and J genes are TRBV7-2 and TRBJ2-3; 11 nucleotides align to TRBD2. CDR3 length equals 17 residues. Looked up from germline, CDR1 is SGHTA and CDR2 is FQGNSA. The J segment lost 4 bases and the V segment lost 7 bases, leaving 13 bases of the junction unmatched. The CDR3 DNA reads as TGTGCCAGCACATTGATAGCGGGAGGGCGGAGATCAGATACGCAGTATTTT. This gives the protein CASTLIAGGRRSDTQYF.

This clone has a single count. The chain has TRBV4-1 and TRBJ1-1; D is uncertain. Trimming pared 1 base from V and 0 bases from J, leaving 15 bases between. Germline CDR1 reads MGHRA; CDR2 reads YSYEKL. The CDR3 sequence is 17 residues long. The CDR3 here is CASSQVGIGVMNTEAFF. The DNA for the CDR3 is TGCGCCAGCAGCCAAGTAGGGATCGGGGTGATGAACACTGAAGCTTTCTTT.

This chain uses TRBV5-1 with TRBJ1-1; 7 bases agree with TRBD1. CDR3 length: 14 residues. Germline loops: CDR1 SGHRS, CDR2 YFSETQ. V lost 2 bases to trimming and J lost 4 bases; unmatched junction nucleotides: 5. The CDR3 here is CASSFYTGVTEAFF. Here the CDR3 DNA reads TGCGCCAGCAGCTTTTACACAGGGGTCACTGAAGCTTTCTTT.

The chain couples TRBV7-9 to TRBJ2-5; D remains unclear. The V end lost 3 bases, the J end lost 2 bases, and 7 bases lay between the germline ends. Per the germline V gene, CDR1 is SEHNR and CDR2 is FQNEAQ (reference sequence). This CDR3 has 13 residues. CDR3 protein: CASSFQEQETQYF. CDR3 DNA sequence: TGTGCCAGCAGCTTTCAAGAGCAAGAGACCCAGTACTTC.